One and the same sample provided the 5 T cell receptor beta chains below, sequenced in a study of blood T cells in healthy people across ages (dated by TCRdb to about 2015). The library was prepared using 5' RACE. Reads for this sample came from an Illumina HiSeq 2500. A second roughly 7 to 11 cycle PCR used a sample-barcoded 5' primer and a J-beta primer mix. TCRdb redid the processing of the public reads, applying fastp at Q25 and MiXCR, and retained in-frame beta chains. Every entry covers one CDR3 protein and lists the most common genes and DNA from its rows. The sample includes hundreds of thousands of distinct CDR3 sequences, with over 40% observed a single time. Around an eighth of the sample belongs to the ten largest clones. Sequenced: blood. The receptors shown here come from a woman at least 80 years old in good health.

This clonotype was seen many times. An end of the junction does not agree with germline; a read error may underlie this. The chain combines TRBV7-7 with TRBJ2-1, with D possibly TRBD1 on 5 matching bases. The CDR3 is 13 residues long. CDR1 SSHAT and CDR2 FNYEAQ come from the germline V gene (reference sequence). CDR3 DNA: TGTGCTAGCAGCCCGGACACGTACAATGAGCAGTTCTTC. It yields the protein CASSPDTYNEQFF.

This clonotype has just a few counts. The chain couples TRBV12-3 or TRBV12-4 to TRBJ2-2, with D tentatively TRBD2 (6 bases). The ends were cut back, 7 bases at V and 2 bases at J, with 29 bases in the middle. The CDR3 is 20 residues long. Written as DNA, the CDR3 is TGTGCCAGCACCCCAAGGCAACCCACCAGGAGCGGACTAAACACCGGGGAGCTGTTTTTT. Translation: CASTPRQPTRSGLNTGELFF.

This clonotype was found many times. CDR3 bases: TGTGCCATCGGGGACCAAGCCAAAAACATTCAGTACTTC. Protein product: CAIGDQAKNIQYF. The V and J genes are TRBV10-3 and TRBJ2-4, with D perhaps being TRBD1 or TRBD2 (5 bases each). The V end was cut by 8 bases, the J end by 0 bases, with 8 bases between. From germline, CDR1 is ENHRY and CDR2 SYGVKD. The CDR3 covers 13 residues.

The chain carries TRBV7-3 and TRBJ1-1, with 12 bases matching TRBD1. Trimming took 4 bases from V and 0 from J; bases not matched to a gene: 18. CDR3 length: 21 residues. CDR1 is SGHTA, CDR2 FQGTGA, per germline. The CDR3 spells CASSSQSGTGGRGPLNTEAFF. CDR3 sequence (DNA): TGTGCCAGCAGCTCTCAATCCGGGACAGGGGGCAGGGGGCCCCTGAACACTGAAGCTTTCTTT.

Ten or more counts support this clonotype. The gene calls are TRBV6-6 and TRBJ2-1, with TRBD2 identical over 10 bases. Losses at the gene ends were 6 bases for V and 1 base for J; bases not matched to a gene: 9. The germline V gene encodes CDR1 MNHNY and CDR2 SVGAGI (reference sequence). This CDR3 is 17 amino acids long. CDR3 nucleotide sequence: TGTGCCAGCAGGGATCGTAGCGGGGGGACTTCCTACAATGAGCAGTTCTTC. It yields the protein CASRDRSGGTSYNEQFF.